The subject of this entry is one TCR beta chain. Assay: immunoSEQ multiplex PCR; the TCRdb copy retains only in-frame clones and omits some. The sample has tens of thousands of clones; roughly 94% are singletons. Per the germline V gene, CDR1 is SGHVS and CDR2 is FNYEAQ. V dropped 0 bases and J dropped 2 bases, with 18 bases sitting between them. This CDR3 is built from 18 residues. The sample belongs to a study of T cell changes during pregnancy in multiple sclerosis. The receptor comes from a female donor in good health, enrolled as a control in a pregnancy study. The chain joins TRBV7-6 to TRBJ2-3, with D perhaps matching TRBD1 (6 bases). The material was peripheral blood, obtained in the second trimester of pregnancy. In DNA form, the CDR3 reads TGTGCCAGCAGCTTAGCCCCCGGGGCTGGGGGCGACACAGATACGCAGTATTTT. Its protein product is CASSLAPGAGGDTDTQYF. The variable domain in full, completed from reference TRBV7-6 and TRBJ2-3, reads GAGVSQSPRYKVTKRGQDVALRCDPISGHVSLYWYRQALGQGPEFLTYFNYEAQQDKSGLPNDRFSAERPEGSISTLTIQRTEQRDSAMYRCASSLAPGAGGDTDTQYFGPGTRLTVL.